This TCR beta chain appears in the sequencing data of a study of liver allograft versus peripheral blood T cells. Turning to the study itself: In transplanted livers, T cell receptor repertoires were compared with those found in the recipients' peripheral blood. Study-level results: In liver allografts, T cell receptor repertoires reportedly differed from the repertoires found in peripheral blood.

In regard to this clonotype: What it recognizes is unknown. This may be a read error, as it is one base from a much larger clone.

The CDR3 loop spans 17 amino acids. V dropped 3 bases and J dropped 0 bases, with 18 bases sitting between them. Germline CDR1 reads MNHEY; CDR2 reads SMNVEV (reference sequence). TCRdb called the reads again in MiXCR, with one record for every CDR3 protein. The profile shows 6,500 to 9,500 distinct CDR3 sequences, approximately 19% of them singletons. This TCR derives from a human patient who had a liver transplant. The T cells may partly be graft donor cells. The chain uses TRBV27 and TRBJ2-7; D is possibly TRBD1 or TRBD2 (5 bases each). In nucleotides, the CDR3 is TGTGCCAGCAGTTTCGCCAGCCGGGGCTTGAGCTCCTACGAGCAGTACTTC. It codes for CASSFASRGLSSYEQYF.